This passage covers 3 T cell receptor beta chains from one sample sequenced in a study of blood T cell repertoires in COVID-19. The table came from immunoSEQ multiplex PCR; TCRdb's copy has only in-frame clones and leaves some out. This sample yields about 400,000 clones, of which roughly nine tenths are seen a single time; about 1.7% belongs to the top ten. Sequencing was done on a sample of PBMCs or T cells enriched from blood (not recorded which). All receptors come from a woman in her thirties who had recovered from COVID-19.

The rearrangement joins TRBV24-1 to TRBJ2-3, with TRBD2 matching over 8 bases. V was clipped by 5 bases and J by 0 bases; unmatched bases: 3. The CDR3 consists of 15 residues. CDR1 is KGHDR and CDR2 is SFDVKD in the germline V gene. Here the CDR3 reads CATSAASGSTDTQYF. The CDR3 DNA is TGTGCCACCAGTGCGGCTAGCGGGAGCACAGATACGCAGTATTTT.

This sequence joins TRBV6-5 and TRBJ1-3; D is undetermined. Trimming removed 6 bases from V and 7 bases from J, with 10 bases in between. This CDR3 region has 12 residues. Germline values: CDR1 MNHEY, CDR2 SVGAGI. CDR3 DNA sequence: TGTGCCAGCAGGAAGGACTTCAACACCATATATTTT. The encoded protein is CASRKDFNTIYF.

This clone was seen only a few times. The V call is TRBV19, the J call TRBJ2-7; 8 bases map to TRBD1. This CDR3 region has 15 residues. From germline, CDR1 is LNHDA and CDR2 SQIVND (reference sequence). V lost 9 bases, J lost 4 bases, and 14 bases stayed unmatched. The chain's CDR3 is CASRDRSSIGYEQYF. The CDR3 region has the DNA TGTGCCAGCCGGGACAGGTCATCTATAGGTTACGAGCAGTACTTC.